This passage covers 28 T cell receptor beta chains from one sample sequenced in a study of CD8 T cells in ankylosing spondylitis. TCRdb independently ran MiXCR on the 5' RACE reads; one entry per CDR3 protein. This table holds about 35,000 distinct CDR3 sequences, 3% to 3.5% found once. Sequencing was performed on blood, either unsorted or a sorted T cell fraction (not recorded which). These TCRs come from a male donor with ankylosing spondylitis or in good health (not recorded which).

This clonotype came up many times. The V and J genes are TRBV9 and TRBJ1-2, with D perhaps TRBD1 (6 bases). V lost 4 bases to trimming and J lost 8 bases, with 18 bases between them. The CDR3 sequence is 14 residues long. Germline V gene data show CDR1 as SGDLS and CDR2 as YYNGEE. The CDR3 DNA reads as TGTGCCAGCAGCTCCCCGGGACACCGTGGGGGCTACACCTTC. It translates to CASSSPGHRGGYTF.

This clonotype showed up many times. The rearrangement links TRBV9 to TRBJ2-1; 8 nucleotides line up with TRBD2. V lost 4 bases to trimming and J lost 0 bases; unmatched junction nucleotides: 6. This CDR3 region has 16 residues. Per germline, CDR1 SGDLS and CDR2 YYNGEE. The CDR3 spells CASSPGGGTSYNEQFF. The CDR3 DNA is TGTGCCAGCAGCCCGGGGGGGGGAACCTCCTACAATGAGCAGTTCTTC.

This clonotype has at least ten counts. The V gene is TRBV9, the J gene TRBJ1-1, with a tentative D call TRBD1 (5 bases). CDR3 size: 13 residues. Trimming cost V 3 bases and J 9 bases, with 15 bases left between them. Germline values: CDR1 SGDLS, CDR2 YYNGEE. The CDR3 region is CASSANRDGKAFF. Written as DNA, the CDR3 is TGTGCCAGCAGCGCGAACCGGGACGGGAAAGCTTTCTTT.

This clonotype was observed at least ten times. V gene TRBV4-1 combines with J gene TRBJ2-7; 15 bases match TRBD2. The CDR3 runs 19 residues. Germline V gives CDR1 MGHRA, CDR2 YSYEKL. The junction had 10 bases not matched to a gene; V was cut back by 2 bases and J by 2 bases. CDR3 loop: CASSQPPPGLAGGTYEQYV. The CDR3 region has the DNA TGCGCCAGCAGCCAACCACCCCCGGGACTAGCGGGAGGCACCTACGAGCAGTACGTC.

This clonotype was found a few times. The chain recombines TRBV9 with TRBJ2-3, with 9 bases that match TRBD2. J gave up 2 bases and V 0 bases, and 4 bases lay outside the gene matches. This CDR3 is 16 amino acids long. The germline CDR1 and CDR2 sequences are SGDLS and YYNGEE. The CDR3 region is CASSVGAGGNTDTQYF. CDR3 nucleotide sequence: TGTGCCAGCAGCGTAGGTGCGGGGGGGAACACAGATACGCAGTATTTT.

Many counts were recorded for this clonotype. The DNA for the CDR3 is TGTGCCAGCAGCGTAATGCCCGGACAGGGCCATGAGCAGTTCTTC. Its protein product is CASSVMPGQGHEQFF. The rearrangement joins TRBV9 to TRBJ2-1; 8 bases line up with TRBD1. Germline V CDR1 and CDR2: SGDLS, YYNGEE. V trimming: 1 base; J trimming: 8 bases; junction bases outside the gene matches: 8. The CDR3 runs 15 residues.

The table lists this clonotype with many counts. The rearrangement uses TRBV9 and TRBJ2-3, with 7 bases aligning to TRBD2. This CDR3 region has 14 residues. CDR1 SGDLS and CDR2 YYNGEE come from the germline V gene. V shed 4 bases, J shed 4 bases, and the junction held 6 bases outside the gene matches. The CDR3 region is CASSIRTSADTQYF. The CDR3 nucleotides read TGTGCCAGCAGCATTCGTACTAGCGCAGATACGCAGTATTTT. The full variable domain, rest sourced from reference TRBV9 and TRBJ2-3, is DSGVTQTPKHLITATGQRVTLRCSPRSGDLSVYWYQQSLDQGLQFLIQYYNGEERAKGNILERFSAQQFPDLHSELNLSSLELGDSALYFCASSIRTSADTQYFGPGTRLTVL.

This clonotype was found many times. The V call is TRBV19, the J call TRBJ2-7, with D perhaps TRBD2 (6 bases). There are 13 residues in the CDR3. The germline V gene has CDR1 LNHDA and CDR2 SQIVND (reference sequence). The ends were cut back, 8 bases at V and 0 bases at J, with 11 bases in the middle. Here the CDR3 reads CASGRRASYEQYV. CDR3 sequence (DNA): TGTGCCAGTGGCCGGAGGGCCTCCTACGAGCAGTACGTC.

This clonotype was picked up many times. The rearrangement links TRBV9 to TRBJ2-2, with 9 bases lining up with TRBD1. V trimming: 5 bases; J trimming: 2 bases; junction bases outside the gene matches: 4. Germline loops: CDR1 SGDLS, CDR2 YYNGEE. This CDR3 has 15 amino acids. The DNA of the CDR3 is TGTGCCAGCAGGTGGGGACAGGGAAACACCGGGGAGCTGTTTTTT. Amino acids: CASRWGQGNTGELFF.

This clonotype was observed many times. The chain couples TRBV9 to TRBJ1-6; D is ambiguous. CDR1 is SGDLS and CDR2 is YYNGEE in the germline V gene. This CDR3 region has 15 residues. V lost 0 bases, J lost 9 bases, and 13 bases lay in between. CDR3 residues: CASSVGHTDGSPLHF. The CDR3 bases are TGTGCCAGCAGCGTAGGACATACGGACGGTTCACCCCTCCACTTT.

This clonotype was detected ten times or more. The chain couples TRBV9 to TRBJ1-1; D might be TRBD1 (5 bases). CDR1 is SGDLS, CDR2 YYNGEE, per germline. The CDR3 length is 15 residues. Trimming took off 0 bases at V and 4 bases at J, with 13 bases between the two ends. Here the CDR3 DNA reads TGTGCCAGCAGCGTAGATGGCAGGGAGAGCACTGAAGCTTTCTTT. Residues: CASSVDGRESTEAFF.

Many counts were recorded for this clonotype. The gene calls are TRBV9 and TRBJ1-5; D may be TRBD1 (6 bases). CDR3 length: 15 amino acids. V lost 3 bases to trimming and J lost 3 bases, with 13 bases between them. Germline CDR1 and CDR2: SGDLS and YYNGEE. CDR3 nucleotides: TGTGCCAGCAGCGCCTCGGGGGCCCCCAATCAGCCCCAGCATTTT. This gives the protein CASSASGAPNQPQHF.

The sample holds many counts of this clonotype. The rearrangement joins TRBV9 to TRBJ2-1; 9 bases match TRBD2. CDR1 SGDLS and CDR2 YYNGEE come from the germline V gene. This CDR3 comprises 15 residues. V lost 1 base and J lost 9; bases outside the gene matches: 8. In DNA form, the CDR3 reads TGTGCCAGCAGCGTAAGGGTTCTAGCGGGAACTGAGCAGTTCTTC. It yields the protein CASSVRVLAGTEQFF.

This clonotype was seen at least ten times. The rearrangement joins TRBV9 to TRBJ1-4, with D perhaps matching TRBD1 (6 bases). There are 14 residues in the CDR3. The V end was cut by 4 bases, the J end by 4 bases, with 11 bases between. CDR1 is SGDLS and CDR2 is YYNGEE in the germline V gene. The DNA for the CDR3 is TGTGCCAGCAGCCCCGGGACAAGTAATGAAAAACTGTTTTTT. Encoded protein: CASSPGTSNEKLFF.

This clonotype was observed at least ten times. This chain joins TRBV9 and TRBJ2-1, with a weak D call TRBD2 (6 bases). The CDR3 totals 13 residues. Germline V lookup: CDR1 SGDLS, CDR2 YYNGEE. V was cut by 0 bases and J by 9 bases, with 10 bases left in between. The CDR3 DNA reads TGTGCCAGCAGCGTAGGAGTGGGGGGTGAGCAGTTCTTC. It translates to CASSVGVGGEQFF.

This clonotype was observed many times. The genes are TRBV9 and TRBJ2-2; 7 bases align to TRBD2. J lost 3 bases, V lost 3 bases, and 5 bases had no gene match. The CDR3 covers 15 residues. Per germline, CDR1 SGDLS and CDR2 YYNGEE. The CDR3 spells CASSDHRGDTGELFF. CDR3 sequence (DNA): TGTGCCAGCAGCGACCACCGGGGGGACACCGGGGAGCTGTTTTTT. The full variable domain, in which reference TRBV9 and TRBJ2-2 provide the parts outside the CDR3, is DSGVTQTPKHLITATGQRVTLRCSPRSGDLSVYWYQQSLDQGLQFLIQYYNGEERAKGNILERFSAQQFPDLHSELNLSSLELGDSALYFCASSDHRGDTGELFFGEGSRLTVL.

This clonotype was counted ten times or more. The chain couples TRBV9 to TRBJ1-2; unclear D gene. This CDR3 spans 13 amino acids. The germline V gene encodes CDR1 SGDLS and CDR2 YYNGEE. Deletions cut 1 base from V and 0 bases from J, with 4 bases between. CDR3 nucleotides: TGTGCCAGCAGCGTACGGACTAACTATGGCTACACCTTC. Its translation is CASSVRTNYGYTF.

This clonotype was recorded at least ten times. The CDR3 coding sequence is TGTGCCAGCAGCGTCTTCGGGGGGAACACTGAAGCTTTCTTT. Its translation is CASSVFGGNTEAFF. The chain couples TRBV9 to TRBJ1-1, with D possibly TRBD1 on 5 matching bases. Germline V CDR1 and CDR2: SGDLS, YYNGEE. This CDR3 contains 14 residues. Trimming removed 2 bases at V and 1 base at J, with 9 bases between. Looking up the rest from reference TRBV9 and TRBJ1-1 gives the full variable domain: DSGVTQTPKHLITATGQRVTLRCSPRSGDLSVYWYQQSLDQGLQFLIQYYNGEERAKGNILERFSAQQFPDLHSELNLSSLELGDSALYFCASSVFGGNTEAFFGQGTRLTVV.

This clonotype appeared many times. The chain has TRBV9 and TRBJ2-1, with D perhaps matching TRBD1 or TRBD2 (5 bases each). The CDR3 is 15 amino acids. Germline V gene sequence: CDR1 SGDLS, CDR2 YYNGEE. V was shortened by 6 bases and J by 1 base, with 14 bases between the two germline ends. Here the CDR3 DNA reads TGTGCCAGCACCGATGGGGGTGGGTCCTACAATGAGCAGTTCTTC. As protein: CASTDGGGSYNEQFF.

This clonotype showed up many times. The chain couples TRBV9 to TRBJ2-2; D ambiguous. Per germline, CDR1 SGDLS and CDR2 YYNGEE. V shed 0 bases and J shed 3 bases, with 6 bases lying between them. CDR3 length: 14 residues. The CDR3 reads CASSVAQDTGELFF. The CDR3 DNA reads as TGTGCCAGCAGCGTAGCTCAGGACACCGGGGAGCTGTTTTTT.

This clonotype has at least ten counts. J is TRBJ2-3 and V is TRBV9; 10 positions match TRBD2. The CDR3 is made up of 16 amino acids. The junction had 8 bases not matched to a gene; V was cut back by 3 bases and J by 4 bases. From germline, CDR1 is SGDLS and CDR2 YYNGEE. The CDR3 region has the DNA TGTGCCAGCAGCGCTAGCGGGGGAAGTCGGGCAGATACGCAGTATTTT. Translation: CASSASGGSRADTQYF.

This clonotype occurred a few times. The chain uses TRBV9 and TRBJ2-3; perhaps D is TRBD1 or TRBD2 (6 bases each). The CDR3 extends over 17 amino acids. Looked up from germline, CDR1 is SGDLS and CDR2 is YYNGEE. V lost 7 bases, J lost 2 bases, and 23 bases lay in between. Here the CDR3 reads CASAGRDTSPNTDTQYF. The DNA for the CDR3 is TGTGCCAGCGCGGGAAGGGACACTAGCCCGAACACAGATACGCAGTATTTT.

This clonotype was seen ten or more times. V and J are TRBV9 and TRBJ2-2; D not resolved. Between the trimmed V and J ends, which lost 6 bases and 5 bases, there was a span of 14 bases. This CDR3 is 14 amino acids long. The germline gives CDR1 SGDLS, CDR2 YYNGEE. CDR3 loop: CASTDTLLTGELFF. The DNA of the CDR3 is TGTGCCAGCACCGACACCCTTCTTACCGGGGAGCTGTTTTTT.

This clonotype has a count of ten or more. CDR3 sequence: CASSVSGGGGGQETQYF. The CDR3 DNA reads as TGTGCCAGCAGCGTATCCGGGGGCGGAGGTGGGCAAGAGACCCAGTACTTC. This sequence joins TRBV9 and TRBJ2-5; D is tentatively TRBD1 or TRBD2 (6 bases each). CDR3 length: 17 residues. Trimming shortened V by 1 base and J by 2 bases, and 18 bases separated the two germline ends. Germline V gives CDR1 SGDLS, CDR2 YYNGEE.

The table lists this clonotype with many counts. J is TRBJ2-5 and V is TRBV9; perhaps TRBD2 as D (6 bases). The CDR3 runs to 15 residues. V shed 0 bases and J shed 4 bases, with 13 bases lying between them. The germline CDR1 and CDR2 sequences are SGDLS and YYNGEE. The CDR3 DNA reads TGTGCCAGCAGCGTAGCAGGTGGGAGGCTAGAGACCCAGTACTTC. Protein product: CASSVAGGRLETQYF.

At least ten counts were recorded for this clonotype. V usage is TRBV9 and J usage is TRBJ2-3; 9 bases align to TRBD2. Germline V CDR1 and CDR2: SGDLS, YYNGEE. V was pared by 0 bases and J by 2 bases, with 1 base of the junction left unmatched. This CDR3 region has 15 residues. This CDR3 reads CASSVASGVTDTQYF. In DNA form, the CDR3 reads TGTGCCAGCAGCGTAGCTAGCGGGGTCACAGATACGCAGTATTTT.

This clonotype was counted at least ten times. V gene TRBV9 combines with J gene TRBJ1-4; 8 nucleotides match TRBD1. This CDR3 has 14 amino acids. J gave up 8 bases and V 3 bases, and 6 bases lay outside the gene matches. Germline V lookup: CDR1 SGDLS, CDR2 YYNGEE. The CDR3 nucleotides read TGTGCCAGCAGCGCCTTCGACAGGGGCGAAAAACTGTTTTTT. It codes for CASSAFDRGEKLFF.

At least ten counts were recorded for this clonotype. The CDR3 DNA sequence: TGTGCCAGCAGCGTAGGTGCTAGCGGGAGGATCCGCACAGATACGCAGTATTTT. It yields the protein CASSVGASGRIRTDTQYF. This rearrangement joins TRBV9 to TRBJ2-3; 11 positions match TRBD2. Germline values: CDR1 SGDLS, CDR2 YYNGEE. Trimming cost V 0 bases and J 1 base; bases outside gene matches: 7. The CDR3 has 18 amino acids.